This T cell receptor beta chain came from a study of T-cell memory formation after mild COVID-19. Findings and limits, study-wide: Clones contracting over day 15 to 85 were CD4/CD8 balanced, with later expanders leaning CD4+. Cross-reactive memory apparently joined, as some responding clones appeared in pre-infection memory. Clonal second-wave expansions that peaked on day 37 had unconfirmed SARS-CoV-2 specificity.

Constant-segment primers were used for 5'RACE, and the resulting TCR alpha and TCR beta cDNA libraries carried sample barcodes and UMIs. MiXCR, applied by TCRdb to the 5' RACE reads, yields one record per CDR3 protein. In the table there are 150,000 or so distinct CDR3 sequences, roughly 14% of which are singletons. As regards this clonotype: Antigen specificity is unknown.

Sequencing was carried out using PBMCs or a T cell subset sorted from them (not recorded which). This receptor was identified in an adult woman who had mild COVID-19 (a few samples of this study predate the infection). Cell type and time point are not known.

DNA of the CDR3: TGTGCCAGCAGCCGGGACAACTACAATGAGCAGTTCTTC. Translating it yields CASSRDNYNEQFF. This chain links TRBV12-3 or TRBV12-4 with TRBJ2-1, with a weak D call TRBD1 (6 bases). Trimming left V 6 bases short and J 3 bases short, with 9 bases between. The CDR3 runs to 13 residues.